The entry below describes one T cell receptor beta chain. The data are from a study of CD8 T cells in Susac syndrome. The germline V gene has CDR1 SGHRS and CDR2 YFSETQ. This CDR3 is built from 15 residues. Trimming removed 3 bases from V and 6 bases from J; junction bases left unmatched: 11. RNA totalling about 0.5 to 1 ug underwent reverse transcription with random hexamers. MiXCR, applied by TCRdb to the immunoSEQ multiplex PCR reads, yields one record per CDR3 protein. Seen here are roughly 44,000 distinct CDR3 sequences, roughly 93% observed once, and the top ten hold more than 0.45%. This chain uses TRBV5-1 with TRBJ2-7, with 8 nucleotides matching TRBD1. Sequenced material: CD8+ T cells from PBMCs. This clonotype was obtained from a human donor in good health. CDR3 sequence (DNA): TGCGCCAGCAGCTCCGGCCGGGACAGGTTGGGCGAGCAGTACTTC. Its translation: CASSSGRDRLGEQYF.